This T cell receptor (beta chain) was identified in a study of blood T cell repertoires in COVID-19. As for the study in general: Some COVID-19 samples were acute and others convalescent; all came from the United States, Italy and Spain. T cells, B-cell-depleted T cells, or PBMCs provided the cDNA or gDNA that served as material.

Per the original methods: It was from reference gene primer amplification that nucleated cell counts were estimated. Assay used: immunoSEQ multiplex PCR; TCRdb lists only in-frame clones, some missing. V and J calls and clone size are as listed in that table; D and trimming were resolved from the DNA. The table shows 55,000 to 90,000 clones, with about 85% occurring only once. This clone was picked up one time. Trimming left V 2 bases short and J 1 base short, with 9 bases between. The CDR3 loop spans 14 amino acids. Germline V gives CDR1 KGHSH, CDR2 LQKENI. The chain employs TRBV18 and TRBJ2-7; tentatively, D is TRBD1 (5 bases). The material sequenced was peripheral blood. The TCR originated in a man between 65 and 85 years old with active COVID-19. The CDR3 DNA sequence: TGTGCCAGCTCACCAGCAGGGTGGTCCTACGAGCAGTACTTC. Its translation: CASSPAGWSYEQYF.